This T cell receptor (beta chain) is from a study of Ad26.COV2.S vaccination and SARS-CoV-2 variants. Study overall: Donor participated within the Ad26.COV2.S arm of the COV1001 trial. Study outcomes and limitations: Total T cell responses may have been underestimated by the TCR breadth and depth analyses. Post-vaccination breadth of spike-specific CD8+ and CD4+ T cell responses was reportedly substantial. Vaccinees displayed broader spike-specific TCR repertoires than placebo recipients.

Treatment meaning: 19 received Ad26.COV2.S at low or high dose, single or two shots; a few received placebo; per-sample allocation not given. Samples analyzed were those drawn on day 63 after the first vaccine or placebo injection. Concerning this clone: The antigen remains undetermined.

The germline V gene has CDR1 SNHLY and CDR2 FYNNEI. The ends lost 4 bases at V and 4 bases at J; junction bases unmatched: 4. CDR3 length: 15 residues. Produced via immunoSEQ multiplex PCR; TCRdb's table is partial and in-frame only. The table records a few hundred thousand clones, roughly 87% of them present only once. The gene calls are TRBV2 and TRBJ2-2, with 9 positions matching TRBD2. The clonotype originates from a person between 18 and 65 years old who received the Ad26.COV2.S COVID-19 vaccine or a placebo. Sequenced material: peripheral blood, taken in a trial of Ad26.COV2.S vaccine versus placebo. The DNA of the CDR3 is TGTGCCAGCAGTGTGTTAGCGGGGGCCACCGGGGAGCTGTTTTTT. The encoded protein is CASSVLAGATGELFF.